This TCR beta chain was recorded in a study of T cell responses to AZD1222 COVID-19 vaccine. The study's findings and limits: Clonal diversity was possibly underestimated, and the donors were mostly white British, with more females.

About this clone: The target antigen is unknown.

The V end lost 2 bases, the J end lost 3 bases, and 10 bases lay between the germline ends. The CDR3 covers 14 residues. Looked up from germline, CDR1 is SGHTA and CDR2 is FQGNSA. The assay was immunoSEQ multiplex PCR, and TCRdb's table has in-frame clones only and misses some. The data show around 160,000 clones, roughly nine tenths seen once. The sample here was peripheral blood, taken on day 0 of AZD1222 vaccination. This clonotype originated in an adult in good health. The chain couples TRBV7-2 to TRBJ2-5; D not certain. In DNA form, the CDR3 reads TGTGCCAGCAGCTTACAACGCGGAAAAGAGACCCAGTACTTC. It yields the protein CASSLQRGKETQYF.